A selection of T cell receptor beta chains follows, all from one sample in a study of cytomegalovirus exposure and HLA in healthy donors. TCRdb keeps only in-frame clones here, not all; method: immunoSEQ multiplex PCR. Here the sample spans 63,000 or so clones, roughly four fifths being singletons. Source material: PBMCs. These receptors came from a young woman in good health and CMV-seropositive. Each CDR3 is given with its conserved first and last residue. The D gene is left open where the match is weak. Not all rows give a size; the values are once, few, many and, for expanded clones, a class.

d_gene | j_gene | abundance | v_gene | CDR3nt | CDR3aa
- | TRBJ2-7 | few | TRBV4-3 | TGCGCCAGCAGCCAAGGGAGCGAGGGCCCGCAGTACTTC | CASSQGSEGPQYF
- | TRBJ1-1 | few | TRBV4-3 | TGCGCCAGCAGCCAAGAGGTCGTCCCGGACACTGAAGCTTTCTTT | CASSQEVVPDTEAFF
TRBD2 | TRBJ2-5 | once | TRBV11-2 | TGTGCCAGCAGCTGGAGTAGCGGGAATATCCAAGAGACCCAGTACTTC | CASSWSSGNIQETQYF
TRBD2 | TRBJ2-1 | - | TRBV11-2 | TGTGCCAGCAGCGGGGGACTAGCGGAATACAATGAGCAGTTCTTC | CASSGGLAEYNEQFF
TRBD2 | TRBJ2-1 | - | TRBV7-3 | TGTGCCAGCAGCTTAATAGGTCCTAGCGGGAGCTTGAATGAGCAGTTCTTC | CASSLIGPSGSLNEQFF
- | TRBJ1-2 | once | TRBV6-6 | TGTGCCAGCAGTTACACCAGGGAGGGCGGCTATGGCTACACCTTC | CASSYTREGGYGYTF
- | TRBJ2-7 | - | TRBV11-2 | TGTGCCAGCAGCTCCGGCAGGGGCTACGAGCAGTACTTC | CASSSGRGYEQYF
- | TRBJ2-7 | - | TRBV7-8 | TGTGCCAGCAGCCCCATCTCCTACGAGCAGTACTTC | CASSPISYEQYF
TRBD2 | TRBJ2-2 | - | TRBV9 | TGTGCCAGCAGCGTAGCTATACTAGCGGGAGGAGATCGCACCGGGGAGCTGTTTTTT | CASSVAILAGGDRTGELFF
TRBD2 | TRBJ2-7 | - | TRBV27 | TGTGCCAGCAGTCCTCAAGCGGGAGGGCGTTCCGAGCAGTACTTC | CASSPQAGGRSEQYF
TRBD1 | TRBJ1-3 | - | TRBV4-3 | TGCGCCAGCAGCCAAGATCTAGCAGGGGGCGCGGACACCATATATTTT | CASSQDLAGGADTIYF
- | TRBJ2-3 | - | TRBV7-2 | TGTGCCAGCAGCTTAGATTCCGGGGAGTTGAGGTATTTT | CASSLDSGELRYF
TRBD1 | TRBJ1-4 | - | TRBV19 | TGTGCCAGTAGTTACCCGGGACAGGGGCGAGAAAAACTGTTTTTT | CASSYPGQGREKLFF
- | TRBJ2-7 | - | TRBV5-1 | TGCGCCAGCAGCTCCCGTTTGCATCGGGAGCAGTACTTC | CASSSRLHREQYF
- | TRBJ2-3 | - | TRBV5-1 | TGCGCCAGCAGCTTGGCCGGAGCAGGGGGGAGCACAGATACGCAGTATTTT | CASSLAGAGGSTDTQYF
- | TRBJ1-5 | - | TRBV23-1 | TGCGCCAGCAGTCCTAGCCCTCAGGGGAATCAGCCCCAGCATTTT | CASSPSPQGNQPQHF
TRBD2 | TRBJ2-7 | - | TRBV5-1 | TGCGCCAGCAGCTTGTCTCTAGGGGGACTAGCCTACGAGCAGTACTTC | CASSLSLGGLAYEQYF
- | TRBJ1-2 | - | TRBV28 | TGTGCCAGCAGGGGGCGCTATGGCTACACCTTC | CASRGRYGYTF
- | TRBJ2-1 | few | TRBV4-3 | TGCGCCAGCAGCCAAGATACCGGGGGAGAGCAGTTCTTC | CASSQDTGGEQFF
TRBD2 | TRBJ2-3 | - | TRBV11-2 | TGTGCCAGCAGCCGCACGCCTAGCGGGAGTCCTAGCACAGATACGCAGTATTTT | CASSRTPSGSPSTDTQYF
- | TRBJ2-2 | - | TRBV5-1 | TGCGCCAGCAGCTCCCCGGGGGCAGGGGGCACCGGGGAGCTGTTTTTT | CASSSPGAGGTGELFF
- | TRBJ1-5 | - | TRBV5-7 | TGTGCCAGCAGCTTGCCGGGGGGGCTACCCAATCAGCCCCAGCATTTT | CASSLPGGLPNQPQHF
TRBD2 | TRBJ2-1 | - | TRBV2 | TGTGCCAGCAGTGCGCGGGCGGGAGTCCGCAATGAGCAGTTCTTC | CASSARAGVRNEQFF
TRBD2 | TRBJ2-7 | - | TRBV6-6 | TGTGCCAGCAGTCATGGGACTAGCGGTAGCGACGAGCAGTACTTC | CASSHGTSGSDEQYF
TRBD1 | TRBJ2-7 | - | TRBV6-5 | TGTGCCAGCAGCCTGACAGGGGGCGAGCAGTACTTC | CASSLTGGEQYF
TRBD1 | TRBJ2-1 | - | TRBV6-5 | TGTGCCACTCGAACCGGGACAGGGGTGTTCTTC | CATRTGTGVFF